This T cell receptor (beta chain) comes out of a study of type 1 regulatory T cells. Study information: T-allo10 is an in vitro-generated, Tr1-enriched CD4 T cell product specific for alloantigen.

One entry per CDR3 protein results from TCRdb running MiXCR on the reads. Found here are 80,000 to 100,000 distinct CDR3 sequences, roughly 28% of them singletons; the top ten hold less than 2.5%. V was clipped by 0 bases and J by 5 bases; unmatched bases: 8. The CDR3 loop spans 16 amino acids. The germline gives CDR1 DFQATT, CDR2 SNEGSKA (reference sequence). This clonotype was observed a handful of times. This TCR was sampled from a human donor in good health. The sequencing sample was made of CD4+ T cells, either the whole sample or a sorted fraction (not recorded which). The chain carries TRBV20-1 and TRBJ2-5, with 11 bases fitting TRBD2. The CDR3: CSARDLRLAGSETQYF. The CDR3 DNA reads TGCAGTGCTAGAGATCTGAGACTAGCGGGATCGGAGACCCAGTACTTC.